A selection of T cell receptor beta chains follows, all from one sample in a study of cytomegalovirus exposure and HLA in healthy donors. Here immunoSEQ multiplex PCR was the method, and the copy in TCRdb shows in-frame clones only, minus some. The sample shows some 170,000 clones, approximately 90% of them seen only once. Sequenced: PBMCs. These receptors were taken from a woman under 40 in good health and CMV-seronegative. Each CDR3 is given with its conserved first and last residue. The D gene is left open where the match is weak. Rows may omit the clone size; those that give it use once, few, many or a size class.

abundance	v_gene	d_gene	j_gene	CDR3aa	CDR3nt
.	TRBV7-9	.	TRBJ1-5	CASSFTDGGNNQPQHF	TGTGCCAGCAGCTTCACCGATGGGGGGAATAATCAGCCCCAGCATTTT
.	TRBV5-8	TRBD2	TRBJ2-5	CASSPTASGEETQYF	TGTGCCAGCAGCCCAACGGCTAGCGGGGAAGAGACCCAGTACTTC
.	TRBV7-9	TRBD2	TRBJ2-7	CASSFTSGFYEQYF	TGTGCCAGCAGCTTTACTAGCGGCTTCTACGAGCAGTACTTC
.	TRBV19	.	TRBJ1-3	CASSITGHSGNTIYF	TGTGCCAGTAGTATAACAGGCCACTCTGGAAACACCATATATTTT
.	TRBV5-1	TRBD1	TRBJ2-7	CASSLNADRGDEQYF	TGCGCCAGCAGCCTGAATGCGGACAGGGGGGACGAGCAGTACTTC
.	TRBV5-1	TRBD2	TRBJ2-3	CASSFRLAESDTQYF	TGCGCCAGCAGCTTCCGACTAGCGGAGTCAGATACGCAGTATTTT
.	TRBV4-3	TRBD2	TRBJ2-1	CASSQDLTRGGRNEQFF	TGCGCCAGCAGCCAAGATCTGACACGGGGGGGCCGCAATGAGCAGTTCTTC
.	TRBV7-7	.	TRBJ2-7	CASSERRQGHEQYF	TGTGCTAGCAGCGAAAGAAGGCAGGGCCACGAGCAGTACTTC
.	TRBV27	.	TRBJ1-5	CASSFRDNQPQHF	TGTGCCAGCAGTTTCAGGGACAATCAGCCCCAGCATTTT
.	TRBV9	.	TRBJ2-5	CASSVGPLRRLQETQYF	TGTGCCAGCAGCGTAGGGCCGCTGCGGCGGTTACAAGAGACCCAGTACTTC
.	TRBV27	TRBD1	TRBJ1-5	CASSPTGAYSNQPQHF	TGTGCCAGCAGTCCGACAGGGGCCTATAGCAATCAGCCCCAGCATTTT
.	TRBV2	.	TRBJ2-5	CASSEEAPKETQYF	TGTGCCAGCAGTGAAGAAGCCCCAAAGGAGACCCAGTACTTC
few	TRBV19	.	TRBJ2-7	CASRATSLGSYEQYF	TGTGCCAGTAGAGCGACTAGTTTAGGTTCCTACGAGCAGTACTTC
.	TRBV6-6	.	TRBJ2-2	CASSYSTGQGGELFF	TGTGCCAGCAGTTACTCAACAGGGCAGGGCGGGGAGCTGTTTTTT
.	TRBV6-1	TRBD2	TRBJ2-3	CASSESGGASDTQYF	TGTGCCAGCAGTGAAAGCGGGGGGGCTTCAGATACGCAGTATTTT
once	TRBV30	TRBD2	TRBJ2-1	CAWKSPPVGGNNEQFF	TGTGCCTGGAAATCTCCCCCTGTGGGGGGGAACAATGAGCAGTTCTTC
.	TRBV28	TRBD2	TRBJ2-7	CASSLGTTYEQYF	TGTGCCAGCAGTTTGGGGACTACCTACGAGCAGTACTTC
.	TRBV7-9	.	TRBJ2-5	CASSGGGGETQYF	TGTGCCAGCAGCGGCGGGGGCGGGGAGACCCAGTACTTC
.	TRBV6-1	.	TRBJ2-1	CASSERLMRGWNEQFF	TGTGCCAGCAGTGAACGTCTGATGCGAGGGTGGAATGAGCAGTTCTTC
.	TRBV6-5	.	TRBJ2-2	CASSSGAGELFF	TGTGCCAGCAGTTCCGGGGCCGGGGAGCTGTTTTTT
.	TRBV21-1	.	TRBJ2-5	CASSVRPRTSGWQETQYF	TGTGCCAGCAGCGTACGACCGCGGACTAGCGGGTGGCAAGAGACCCAGTACTTC
.	TRBV19	TRBD1	TRBJ1-1	CASSRDSEAFF	TGTGCCAGTAGCCGGGACAGCGAAGCTTTCTTT
.	TRBV6-1	.	TRBJ1-4	CASSEPVSNEKLFF	TGTGCCAGCAGCGAACCCGTTAGTAATGAAAAACTGTTTTTT
.	TRBV4-2	TRBD2	TRBJ2-1	CASSQDASGGLNEQFF	TGTGCCAGCAGCCAAGACGCTAGCGGGGGACTTAATGAGCAGTTCTTC
.	TRBV11-2	.	TRBJ2-4	CASSLGQGLAKNIQYF	TGTGCCAGCAGCTTAGGGCAGGGCCTAGCCAAAAACATTCAGTACTTC
.	TRBV4-3	TRBD2	TRBJ2-7	CASSHQLAGTSYEQYF	TGCGCCAGCAGCCACCAACTAGCGGGGACCTCCTACGAGCAGTACTTC
.	TRBV7-9	.	TRBJ2-2	CASWVQGSTGELFF	TGTGCCAGCTGGGTGCAGGGTAGCACCGGGGAGCTGTTTTTT
.	TRBV29-1	TRBD1	TRBJ2-5	CSVAGQQETQYF	TGCAGCGTTGCGGGACAGCAAGAGACCCAGTACTTC
.	TRBV5-8	TRBD1	TRBJ2-7	CASSWGQGSSYEQYF	TGTGCCAGCAGTTGGGGACAGGGTAGCTCCTACGAGCAGTACTTC